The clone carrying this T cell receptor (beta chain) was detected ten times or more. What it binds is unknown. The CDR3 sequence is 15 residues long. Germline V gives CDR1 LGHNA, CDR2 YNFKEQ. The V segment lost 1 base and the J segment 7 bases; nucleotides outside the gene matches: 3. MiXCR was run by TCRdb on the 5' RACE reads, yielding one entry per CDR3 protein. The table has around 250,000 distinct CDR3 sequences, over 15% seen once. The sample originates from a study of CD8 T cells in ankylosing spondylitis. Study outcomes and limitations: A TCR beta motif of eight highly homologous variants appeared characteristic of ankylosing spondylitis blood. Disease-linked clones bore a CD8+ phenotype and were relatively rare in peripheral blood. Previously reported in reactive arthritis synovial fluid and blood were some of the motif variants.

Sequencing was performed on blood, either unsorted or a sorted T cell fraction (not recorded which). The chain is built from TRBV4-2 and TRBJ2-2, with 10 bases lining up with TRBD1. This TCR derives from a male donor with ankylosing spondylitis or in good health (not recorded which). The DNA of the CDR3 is TGTGCCAGCAGCCAAGCGACAGGGGGCCTCGGGGAGCTGTTTTTT. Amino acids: CASSQATGGLGELFF.